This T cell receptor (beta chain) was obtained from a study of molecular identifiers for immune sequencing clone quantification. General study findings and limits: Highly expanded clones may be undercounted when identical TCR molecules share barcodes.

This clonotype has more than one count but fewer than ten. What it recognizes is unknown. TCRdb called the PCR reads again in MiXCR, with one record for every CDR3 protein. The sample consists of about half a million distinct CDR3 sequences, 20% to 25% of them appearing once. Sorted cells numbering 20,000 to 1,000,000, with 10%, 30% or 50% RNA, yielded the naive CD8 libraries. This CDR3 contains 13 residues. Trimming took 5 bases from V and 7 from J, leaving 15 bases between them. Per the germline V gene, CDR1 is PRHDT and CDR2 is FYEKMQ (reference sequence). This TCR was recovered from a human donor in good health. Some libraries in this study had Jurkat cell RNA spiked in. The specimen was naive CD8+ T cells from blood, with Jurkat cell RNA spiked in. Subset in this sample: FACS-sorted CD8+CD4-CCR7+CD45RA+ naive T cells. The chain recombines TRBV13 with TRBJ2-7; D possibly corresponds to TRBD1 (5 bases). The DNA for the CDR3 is TGTGCCAGCAGCGACTCAGGACATCGGGAGCAGTACTTC. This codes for CASSDSGHREQYF.